This TCR beta chain comes out of a study of blood T cells in healthy people across ages (dated by TCRdb to 2013 to 2016). The study in broad terms: In model experiments, roughly one uniquely barcoded TCR beta cDNA molecule per two T cells was captured by template switching. The study measured age-related changes in TCR beta repertoire diversity using deep sequencing normalized with unique cDNA molecular identifiers. Four age groups were formed from the donors: young (average about 16 years), middle-aged (approximately 39), aged (roughly 58) and long-lived (about 75). To avoid experimental bias, donors of different ages were randomly spread across the sequencing lanes. Using the same blood draw, the study looked at two additional independent replicas of 1 million unique cDNA reads for two donors, one aged 18 to 30 and the other aged 80 or older.

The CDR3 holds 15 amino acids from the cysteine to the phenylalanine. Solely the CDR3 DNA is kept, with 45 bases framed from the first base. As encoded in the germline V gene, CDR1 is MNHEY while CDR2 is SVGEGT. The V end loses 2 bases and the J end loses 2 bases, and a stretch of 13 bases separates them. Donors were around 37 systemically healthy Caucasian individuals from Russia aged 6 to 90 years. Each donor gave about 11 milliliters of peripheral blood, drawn into EDTA-treated Vacutainer tubes. Ficoll-Paque density-gradient centrifugation was used to isolate PBMCs, with at least 6 million obtained per sample. Total RNA was extracted from PBMCs with Trizol reagent, with at least 5.5 micrograms obtained per sample. Naive CD45RAhigh/CD27high T cell percentages were measured by flow cytometry on a PBMC aliquot from every donor. On the study overall, not on this receptor specifically: Compared with the aged group, the long-lived group had more naive CD4+ T cells, fewer expanded clones and increased TCR diversity, suggesting age selection. Since profiling was done on bulk unsorted PBMCs, naive and antigen-experienced compartments could not be conclusively compared. Observed TCR beta diversity per million T cells fell roughly linearly with age, and a significant reduction was already apparent by age roughly 40. Estimates of total diversity based on one million sequenced T cells were regarded as lower bounds and as underestimates. There was a strong correlation between observed TCR beta diversity and the percentage of naive T cells measured by flow cytometry. Donor CMV infection status was unknown, potentially confounding age-related changes in expanded clonotypes.

The library was built by means of 5' RACE. Sequenced on an Illumina HiSeq 2500. A second PCR of about 6 to 12 cycles was performed with a sample-barcoded 5' primer and a J-beta primer mix. Each TCR beta cDNA molecule received a unique molecular identifier from a template-switch 5' adaptor carrying 12 random nucleotides. Each sample yielded at least 2.5 million CDR3-containing paired-end reads. All of the RNA was converted into first-strand cDNA using the Mint cDNA synthesis kit, with a TRBC-specific oligonucleotide serving as the primer. Following uracil-DNA glycosylase treatment, all cDNA underwent a first 18-cycle PCR with the universal primers M1SS and BC2_uni_R. From the authors' description of their analysis: Normalization of each sample was performed by random selection of 1 million high-quality reads, each carrying a distinct molecular identifier. Reads with shared molecular identifiers were discarded instead of being binned into consensus sequences. CDR3 identification, clonotype clustering and error correction used MiTCR with a Q25 quality threshold and the strictest error-elimination algorithm. A nonparametric unseen species model with Euler transformation was used to estimate a lower bound on total TCR beta diversity. The public reads were reanalyzed by TCRdb: fastp trimming at Q25, MiXCR alignment, in-frame beta chains only. Identical CDR3 proteins give one entry, which carries the most common genes and DNA. These V and J calls rely on TCRdb rather than the paper's analysis. For this sample the table gives 650,000 to 800,000 distinct CDR3 sequences, of which roughly 44% were detected only once. The leading ten clones occupy approximately 20% of the sample.

On this clonotype itself: Its antigen specificity is not known. Base qualities are not recorded, but no much larger clone differs from it by a single base.

The chain is encoded by TRBV6-2 or TRBV6-3 joined to TRBJ2-7; TRBD1 is possibly the D segment (5 matching bases). The clonotype comes from a man in his sixties in good health. Sequencing was carried out using blood. The DNA sequence is given as TGTGCCAGCAGTTACGGCCGGACACCTACCTACGAGCAGTACTTC. Its protein is CASSYGRTPTYEQYF.